A selection of T cell receptor beta chains follows, all from one sample in a study of T-cell memory formation after mild COVID-19. TCRdb passed the 5' RACE reads through MiXCR, listing each CDR3 protein once. The sample includes 140,000 to 150,000 distinct CDR3 sequences, approximately 21% seen only once; the top ten take around 2%. Sequenced material: PBMCs or a T cell subset sorted from them (not recorded which). Receptor source: an adult woman who had mild COVID-19 (a few samples of this study predate the infection). Cell type and time point are not known. Each CDR3 is given with its conserved first and last residue. A D gene is named only where the DNA matches it firmly. Expanded clones are given a class, and other clones once, few, many or no size at all.

j_gene: TRBJ2-7
v_gene: TRBV14
d_gene: TRBD2
abundance: NA
CDR3nt: TGTGCCAGCAGCCCGCGGTTAAGAGCGGGAGGCCGGAGCGAGCAGTACTTC
CDR3aa: CASSPRLRAGGRSEQYF

j_gene: TRBJ2-3
v_gene: TRBV24-1
d_gene: TRBD2
abundance: NA
CDR3nt: TGTGCCACCAGAGCCAAAAGCGGGAGCCGAACGTATTTT
CDR3aa: CATRAKSGSRTYF

j_gene: TRBJ2-7
v_gene: TRBV7-8
d_gene: NA
abundance: NA
CDR3nt: TGTGCCAGCACCGTCGAACCGGGACAAGCCTACGAGCAGTACTTC
CDR3aa: CASTVEPGQAYEQYF

j_gene: TRBJ1-2
v_gene: TRBV15
d_gene: NA
abundance: few
CDR3nt: TGTGCCACCAGCAGAGATTGGCAGGGTGGTGGCTACACCTTC
CDR3aa: CATSRDWQGGGYTF

j_gene: TRBJ2-3
v_gene: TRBV11-2
d_gene: NA
abundance: few
CDR3nt: TGTGCCAGCAGCCCCGATCCTCACAGAGGGGATACGCAGTATTTT
CDR3aa: CASSPDPHRGDTQYF

j_gene: TRBJ2-5
v_gene: TRBV7-9
d_gene: TRBD2
abundance: NA
CDR3nt: TGTGCCAGCAGCATCTGGACTAGCGGGGGGACCCCCCGAAGTCAAGAGACCCAGTACTTC
CDR3aa: CASSIWTSGGTPRSQETQYF

j_gene: TRBJ2-3
v_gene: TRBV5-1
d_gene: NA
abundance: many
CDR3nt: TGCGCCAGCAGCAAGACTCCGGTCACAGATACGCAGTATTTT
CDR3aa: CASSKTPVTDTQYF

j_gene: TRBJ2-1
v_gene: TRBV24-1
d_gene: NA
abundance: few
CDR3nt: TGTGCCACCAGTGATCCTCCGATGGGGGAGCAGTTCTTC
CDR3aa: CATSDPPMGEQFF

j_gene: TRBJ2-3
v_gene: TRBV7-2
d_gene: TRBD2
abundance: few
CDR3nt: TGTGCCAGCAGCTTAGACCGGACTAGCGGCACAGATACGCAGTATTTT
CDR3aa: CASSLDRTSGTDTQYF

j_gene: TRBJ2-3
v_gene: TRBV20-1
d_gene: NA
abundance: few
CDR3nt: TGCAGTGCTAGTCGCCAGCTAACTCCCACAGATACGCAGTATTTT
CDR3aa: CSASRQLTPTDTQYF

j_gene: TRBJ1-1
v_gene: TRBV20-1
d_gene: NA
abundance: NA
CDR3nt: TGCAGTGCTAGAGGGGGGATAGGCACTGAAGCTTTCTTT
CDR3aa: CSARGGIGTEAFF

j_gene: TRBJ2-1
v_gene: TRBV20-1
d_gene: TRBD2
abundance: NA
CDR3nt: TGCAGTGCGAGACCACTAGCGGGAGTCTATGAGCAGTTCTTC
CDR3aa: CSARPLAGVYEQFF

j_gene: TRBJ2-5
v_gene: TRBV10-3
d_gene: NA
abundance: NA
CDR3nt: TGTGCCATCAGTGAGCGGGCAGGGGAGACCCAGTACTTC
CDR3aa: CAISERAGETQYF

j_gene: TRBJ2-6
v_gene: TRBV3-1
d_gene: NA
abundance: few
CDR3nt: TGTGCCAGCAGCCAAGACTCTGGGGCCAACGTCCTGACTTTC
CDR3aa: CASSQDSGANVLTF

j_gene: TRBJ1-1
v_gene: TRBV18
d_gene: NA
abundance: NA
CDR3nt: TGTGCCAGCTCACTTACCCGTCGGAACACTGAAGCTTTCTTT
CDR3aa: CASSLTRRNTEAFF

j_gene: TRBJ2-3
v_gene: TRBV12-5
d_gene: NA
abundance: NA
CDR3nt: TGTGCTAGTGCCCATTTCACAGATACGCAGTATTTT
CDR3aa: CASAHFTDTQYF

j_gene: TRBJ1-1
v_gene: TRBV7-2
d_gene: TRBD1
abundance: few
CDR3nt: TGTGCCAGCAGCCCGAGGACAGGGGCCGACACTGAAGCTTTCTTT
CDR3aa: CASSPRTGADTEAFF

j_gene: TRBJ1-2
v_gene: TRBV4-1
d_gene: NA
abundance: few
CDR3nt: TGCGCCAGCAGCCAGACCCAGGTTAACTATGGCTACACCTTC
CDR3aa: CASSQTQVNYGYTF

j_gene: TRBJ1-1
v_gene: TRBV10-3
d_gene: NA
abundance: NA
CDR3nt: TGTGCCATCAGTGACAGGTCGTTGAACACTGAAGCTTTCTTT
CDR3aa: CAISDRSLNTEAFF

j_gene: TRBJ1-2
v_gene: TRBV7-2
d_gene: NA
abundance: few
CDR3nt: TGTGCCAGCAGCTTAGAGGGGCTTCGGGGCTACACCTTC
CDR3aa: CASSLEGLRGYTF

j_gene: TRBJ2-3
v_gene: TRBV9
d_gene: NA
abundance: few
CDR3nt: TGTGCCAGCAGCCCTCGACAGGCCTCTAGCACAGATACGCAGTATTTT
CDR3aa: CASSPRQASSTDTQYF

j_gene: TRBJ1-2
v_gene: TRBV6-1
d_gene: NA
abundance: NA
CDR3nt: TGTGCCAGCAGAGTAAACTATGGCTACACCTTC
CDR3aa: CASRVNYGYTF

j_gene: TRBJ2-3
v_gene: TRBV5-1
d_gene: NA
abundance: few
CDR3nt: TGCGCCAGCGGGCCTCGGGGGCCAGATACGCAGTATTTT
CDR3aa: CASGPRGPDTQYF

j_gene: TRBJ2-3
v_gene: TRBV24-1
d_gene: NA
abundance: NA
CDR3nt: TGTGCCACCAGCATTAACACAGATACGCAGTATTTT
CDR3aa: CATSINTDTQYF

j_gene: TRBJ1-1
v_gene: TRBV30
d_gene: NA
abundance: few
CDR3nt: TGTGCCTGGAGTCGTCAGAACACTGAAGCTTTCTTT
CDR3aa: CAWSRQNTEAFF

j_gene: TRBJ2-5
v_gene: TRBV6-5
d_gene: TRBD2
abundance: few
CDR3nt: TGTGCCAGCAGTTATGGTTGGCGGGGGGCGAACCAAGAGACCCAGTACTTC
CDR3aa: CASSYGWRGANQETQYF

j_gene: TRBJ2-6
v_gene: TRBV6-1
d_gene: NA
abundance: NA
CDR3nt: TGTGCCAGCTCCCGCGACGACATATGGGCCTCTGGGGCCAACGTCCTGACTTTC
CDR3aa: CASSRDDIWASGANVLTF

j_gene: TRBJ2-1
v_gene: TRBV20-1
d_gene: NA
abundance: few
CDR3nt: TGCAGTGCTAGAGTTCAATATGAGCAGTTCTTC
CDR3aa: CSARVQYEQFF

j_gene: TRBJ2-1
v_gene: TRBV30
d_gene: NA
abundance: few
CDR3nt: TGTGCCTGGAGTGTCGGACGAATGCGGTTCTTC
CDR3aa: CAWSVGRMRFF

j_gene: TRBJ1-2
v_gene: TRBV5-1
d_gene: TRBD1
abundance: few
CDR3nt: TGCGCCAGCAGCATGGACAGGGTGGACGGCGGCTACACCTTC
CDR3aa: CASSMDRVDGGYTF

j_gene: TRBJ2-5
v_gene: TRBV3-1
d_gene: NA
abundance: NA
CDR3nt: TGTGCCAGCAGCCAAGTCACGTCTCGAGAGACCCAGTACTTC
CDR3aa: CASSQVTSRETQYF

j_gene: TRBJ2-2
v_gene: TRBV19
d_gene: NA
abundance: NA
CDR3nt: TGTGCCAGTAGTATCGACTACCTGAACACCGGGGAGCTGTTTTTT
CDR3aa: CASSIDYLNTGELFF

j_gene: TRBJ1-4
v_gene: TRBV12-3/TRBV12-4
d_gene: NA
abundance: NA
CDR3nt: TGTGCCAGCAGTTTACAGGGTACTAATGAAAAACTGTTTTTT
CDR3aa: CASSLQGTNEKLFF

j_gene: TRBJ1-2
v_gene: TRBV12-3/TRBV12-4
d_gene: TRBD1
abundance: few
CDR3nt: TGTGCCAGCAGTTTAGGGACAGGGGGCCGGGGCTACACCTTC
CDR3aa: CASSLGTGGRGYTF

j_gene: TRBJ1-1
v_gene: TRBV7-2
d_gene: NA
abundance: few
CDR3nt: TGTGCCAGCAGCTTAGCCAGGGAAACTGAAGCTTTCTTT
CDR3aa: CASSLARETEAFF

j_gene: TRBJ2-3
v_gene: TRBV5-1
d_gene: NA
abundance: NA
CDR3nt: TGCGCCAGCAGCTTGTCAACGGGGCAGGGAGATACGCAGTATTTT
CDR3aa: CASSLSTGQGDTQYF

j_gene: TRBJ2-1
v_gene: TRBV20-1
d_gene: NA
abundance: few
CDR3nt: TGCAGTGCTAGGTCAGCGGGCCCCTACAATGAGCAGTTCTTC
CDR3aa: CSARSAGPYNEQFF

j_gene: TRBJ2-3
v_gene: TRBV6-5
d_gene: TRBD2
abundance: few
CDR3nt: TGTGCCAGCAGTTACTCCCTAGCGGGAGGGGTGGGTACGCAGTATTTT
CDR3aa: CASSYSLAGGVGTQYF

j_gene: TRBJ1-2
v_gene: TRBV5-6
d_gene: NA
abundance: NA
CDR3nt: TGTGCCAGCAGCCCCGCCGGGACCGACTATGGCTACACCTTC
CDR3aa: CASSPAGTDYGYTF

j_gene: TRBJ2-3
v_gene: TRBV2
d_gene: NA
abundance: NA
CDR3nt: TGTGCCAGCGAGGTAGAGATGTTGGGGGGCACAGATACGCAGTATTTT
CDR3aa: CASEVEMLGGTDTQYF

j_gene: TRBJ1-2
v_gene: TRBV29-1
d_gene: NA
abundance: NA
CDR3nt: TGCAGCGTTGAAGATCGAAGGGAAGGTGGCTACACCTTC
CDR3aa: CSVEDRREGGYTF

j_gene: TRBJ1-2
v_gene: TRBV29-1
d_gene: TRBD1
abundance: few
CDR3nt: TGCAGCGTGGGGGACAGGGTGGATGGCTACACCTTC
CDR3aa: CSVGDRVDGYTF

j_gene: TRBJ2-5
v_gene: TRBV15
d_gene: NA
abundance: few
CDR3nt: TGTGCCACCAGCAGGGCTGTGTGGGAGACCCAGTACTTC
CDR3aa: CATSRAVWETQYF

j_gene: TRBJ1-6
v_gene: TRBV11-2
d_gene: NA
abundance: NA
CDR3nt: TGTGCCAGCAGCTTCACAGGCGTCTATAATTCACCCCTCCACTTT
CDR3aa: CASSFTGVYNSPLHF

j_gene: TRBJ1-1
v_gene: TRBV7-3
d_gene: TRBD1
abundance: few
CDR3nt: TGTGCCAGCAGCACAGGGGGGGACACTGAAGCTTTCTTT
CDR3aa: CASSTGGDTEAFF

j_gene: TRBJ2-3
v_gene: TRBV24-1
d_gene: NA
abundance: NA
CDR3nt: TGTGCCACCAGTGATCCCGAGAGGAAACCAGATACGCAGTATTTT
CDR3aa: CATSDPERKPDTQYF

j_gene: TRBJ2-1
v_gene: TRBV6-5
d_gene: TRBD2
abundance: NA
CDR3nt: TGTGCCAGCAGTTCGATGGCTAGCGGGGTCAATGAGCAGTTCTTC
CDR3aa: CASSSMASGVNEQFF

j_gene: TRBJ2-1
v_gene: TRBV20-1
d_gene: NA
abundance: NA
CDR3nt: TGCAGTGAAACGAGGGGTAATGAGCAGTTCTTC
CDR3aa: CSETRGNEQFF

j_gene: TRBJ2-3
v_gene: TRBV24-1
d_gene: NA
abundance: NA
CDR3nt: TGTGCCACCAGTGAACAGTACCCAAGCACAGATACGCAGTATTTT
CDR3aa: CATSEQYPSTDTQYF

j_gene: TRBJ2-5
v_gene: TRBV5-1
d_gene: TRBD2
abundance: NA
CDR3nt: TGCGCCAGCAGCGGGGGAGGGGCTCAAGAGACCCAGTACTTC
CDR3aa: CASSGGGAQETQYF